Listed below are T cell receptor beta chains from one sample, sequenced in a study of CD8 T cells in Susac syndrome. Via MiXCR, TCRdb re-called the immunoSEQ multiplex PCR reads, giving one row per CDR3 protein. The repertoire holds around 270,000 distinct CDR3 sequences, 70% to 90% seen once, with 0.21% in the top ten. The sample taken for sequencing was CD8+ T cells from PBMCs. The receptors stem from a human donor with multiple sclerosis. The CDR3 runs from the conserved cysteine through the conserved F or W.

TRBV4-3,TRBJ1-2,CASSQAGLTGYGYTF
TRBV5-1,TRBJ2-3,CASNLKHSGTRTSDTQYF
TRBV29-1,TRBJ2-7,CSVEFKGQLDYEQYF
TRBV27,TRBJ2-2,CASSLTSGSYPGELFF
TRBV6-5,TRBJ1-2,CASSYSTGSGYGYTF
TRBV28,TRBJ2-7,CASSLIRRQGDEQYF
TRBV14,TRBJ2-7,CASSQVPYEQYF
TRBV5-4,TRBJ1-2,CASSDRQGGNYGYTF
TRBV4-1,TRBJ2-7,CASSQGGQGTYEQYF
TRBV25-1,TRBJ2-7,CASSEQGWDEQYF
TRBV11-2,TRBJ2-2,CASSLDYAGELFF
TRBV5-6,TRBJ2-7,CASSHIENEQYF
TRBV24-1,TRBJ2-3,CATYSGEVADTQYF
TRBV6-1,TRBJ2-7,CASSAYAGSYEQYF
TRBV7-2,TRBJ2-3,CASSLGTTRADTQYF
TRBV27,TRBJ2-3,CASSPRTSVVPDTQYF
TRBV6-5,TRBJ2-6,CASSYSRVFSSGANVLTF
TRBV7-6,TRBJ2-1,CASSFSSGDNEQFF
TRBV10-2,TRBJ1-1,CASSESRGNTEVFF
TRBV5-6,TRBJ2-7,CASTIGAGTYEQYF
TRBV29-1,TRBJ2-2,CSVARHTGELFF
TRBV11-2,TRBJ1-4,CASSSGQFGTNEKLFF
TRBV15,TRBJ2-7,CATSRGTGSGTYEQYF
TRBV6-5,TRBJ2-3,CASRGLETLTDTQYF
TRBV28,TRBJ1-2,CASSPRWEGAYGYTF
TRBV27,TRBJ1-2,CASSLSGDGWGYGYTF
TRBV20-1,TRBJ2-7,CSARDPGGDRRHQYF
TRBV20-1,TRBJ1-1,CSARRSGSSRAFF
TRBV28,TRBJ2-5,CASLGITTGETQYF
TRBV30,TRBJ2-3,CAWSVVEGAYTDTQYF
TRBV6-1,TRBJ2-6,CASSAALLLSGANVLTF
TRBV6-6,TRBJ1-1,CASSYERVNTEAFF
TRBV9,TRBJ2-1,CASSGNTGTSGRTNNEQFF
TRBV7-9,TRBJ1-3,CASSSQPISGNTIYF
TRBV27,TRBJ1-4,CASRGDAENEKLFF
TRBV11-2,TRBJ2-3,CASSGLADTQYF
TRBV7-2,TRBJ2-7,CASSLAYSYEQYF
TRBV12-3/TRBV12-4,TRBJ2-7,CASSFPDQGFYEQYF
TRBV27,TRBJ2-5,CASSLGWGGETQYF
TRBV24-1,TRBJ2-7,CATRDGGSYEQYF
TRBV20-1,TRBJ2-1,CSARDVRDVIF
TRBV27,TRBJ2-1,CASSSGLAGGHEQLF
TRBV20-1,TRBJ2-7,CSARGTYEQYF
TRBV5-4,TRBJ1-1,CASSFRLGTPNTEAFF
TRBV19,TRBJ2-1,CASSIKGLNSAYNEQFF